This entry concerns a single T cell receptor beta chain. Profiled with immunoSEQ multiplex PCR; TCRdb holds only in-frame clones, not every one. The sample shows 250,000 to 350,000 clones, roughly nine tenths of them seen only once. Germline V CDR1 and CDR2: MGHDK, SYGVNS. With 0 bases clipped from V and 5 bases from J, the junction kept 3 bases outside the gene matches. This CDR3 is 14 amino acids long. In terms of age and location, participants ranged from roughly 18 to 100 years and lived in about 25 US areas. Donors were grouped by their self-reported clinical history. This entry comes from a study of blood T cell repertoires in COVID-19.

The sequenced sample was PBMCs or T cells enriched from blood (not recorded which). This receptor was identified in a woman in her 30s who had recovered from COVID-19. V is TRBV25-1 and J is TRBJ2-5, with 7 bases lining up with TRBD1. CDR3 region: CASSEYRGLETQYF. The CDR3 bases are TGTGCCAGCAGTGAATATAGGGGGCTGGAGACCCAGTACTTC.